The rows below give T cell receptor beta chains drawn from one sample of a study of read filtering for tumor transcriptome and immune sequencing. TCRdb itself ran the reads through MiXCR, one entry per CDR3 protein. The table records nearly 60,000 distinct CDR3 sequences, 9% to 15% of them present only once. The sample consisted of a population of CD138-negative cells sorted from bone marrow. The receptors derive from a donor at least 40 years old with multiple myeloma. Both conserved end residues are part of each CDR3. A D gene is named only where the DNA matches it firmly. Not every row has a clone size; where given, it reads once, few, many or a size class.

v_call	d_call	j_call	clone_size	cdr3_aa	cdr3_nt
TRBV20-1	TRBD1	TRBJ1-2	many	CSARDLAGGPIYGYTF	TGCAGTGCTAGAGATTTAGCAGGGGGACCGATCTATGGCTACACCTTC
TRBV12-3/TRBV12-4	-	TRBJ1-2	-	CASSFAVAEGYTF	TGTGCCAGCAGTTTTGCCGTGGCGGAGGGCTACACCTTC
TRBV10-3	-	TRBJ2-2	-	CAIMPNTGELFF	TGTGCCATCATGCCGAACACCGGGGAGCTGTTTTTT
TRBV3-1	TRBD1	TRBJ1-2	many	CASSQTGGVGYTF	TGTGCCAGCAGCCAAACAGGGGGCGTAGGATACACCTTC
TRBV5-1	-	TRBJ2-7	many	CASSLFGTYEQYF	TGCGCCAGCAGCTTATTCGGGACCTACGAGCAGTACTTC
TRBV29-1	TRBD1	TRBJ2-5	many	CSVEEDRGPQETQYF	TGCAGCGTTGAAGAGGACAGGGGTCCACAAGAGACCCAGTACTTC
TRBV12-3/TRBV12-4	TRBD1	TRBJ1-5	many	CASSSGQGSGNQPQHF	TGTGCCAGCAGTTCGGGACAGGGAAGTGGGAATCAGCCCCAGCATTTT
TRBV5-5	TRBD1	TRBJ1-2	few	CASSYVGQGPLSLAGYTF	TGTGCCAGCAGCTATGTTGGACAGGGGCCCTTATCCCTGGCTGGCTACACCTTC
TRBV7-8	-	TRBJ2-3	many	CASRRRPGLDTDTQYF	TGTGCCAGCAGACGTAGACCCGGATTGGACACAGATACGCAGTATTTT
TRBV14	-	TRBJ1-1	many	CASSSYSGREEAFF	TGTGCCAGCAGCAGCTACTCCGGACGGGAGGAAGCTTTCTTT
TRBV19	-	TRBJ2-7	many	CASSITGPYEQYF	TGTGCCAGTAGTATAACAGGCCCCTACGAGCAGTACTTC
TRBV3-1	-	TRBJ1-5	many	CASSPRGLSNQPQHF	TGTGCCAGCAGCCCCAGAGGCCTTAGCAATCAGCCCCAGCATTTT
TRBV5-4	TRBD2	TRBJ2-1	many	CASIPPGKRGGRLNEQFF	TGTGCCAGCATCCCCCCTGGAAAGCGGGGGGGCCGGTTGAATGAGCAGTTCTTC
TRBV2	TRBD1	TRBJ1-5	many	CASREQGASNQPQHF	TGTGCCAGCAGGGAACAGGGGGCGAGCAATCAGCCCCAGCATTTT
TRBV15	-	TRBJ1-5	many	CATSRDGNQPQHF	TGTGCCACCAGCAGAGATGGGAATCAGCCCCAGCATTTT